This TCR beta chain was sequenced in a study of blood T cell repertoires in COVID-19. Study context: From the United States, Italy and Spain came samples of acute and convalescent COVID-19. T cells, B-cell-depleted T cells, or PBMCs supplied cDNA or gDNA.

Germline lookup yields CDR1 SGHDT and CDR2 YYEEEE. J gave up 5 bases and V 1 base, and 16 bases lay outside the gene matches. The CDR3 extends over 18 amino acids. In the original workflow: The authors estimated nucleated cell counts from reference gene primer amplification. Here immunoSEQ multiplex PCR was the method, and the copy in TCRdb shows in-frame clones only, minus some. D and trimming were read from the DNA, whereas the V and J calls and clone size are those reported in that table. The repertoire includes approximately 210,000 clones, 70% to 90% of them detected once, and roughly 2.3% sits in the top ten.

J is TRBJ2-5 and V is TRBV5-6; 8 bases line up with TRBD2. Sequenced: peripheral blood. The TCR was taken from a man aged 30-40 years who had recovered from COVID-19. Here the CDR3 reads CASSLRIAGPANRETQYF. The CDR3 DNA reads TGTGCCAGCAGCTTGAGGATAGCGGGGCCCGCGAACCGGGAGACCCAGTACTTC.